The sequence of this TCR beta chain was determined in a study of tumor-infiltrating lymphocytes in primary liver carcinoma. Findings of the study overall: When set against blood, tumors had a significantly higher top-250-clone fraction (p = 0.039). Just around 8-25% of top clones spanned all five tumor regions.

The authors made TCR beta cDNA from 450 to 600 ng total RNA with a constant-region primer. For TCR beta, libraries were produced by three nested multiplex PCR rounds using slightly modified ARM-PCR. The first two PCR rounds, nine to ten cycles each, used TRBV1-TRBV30 forward primers and a C-beta reverse primer. TCRdb ran MiXCR on the multiplex PCR reads and lists one entry per CDR3 protein. The data contain around 81,000 distinct CDR3 sequences, 71% of them seen just once; the ten biggest clones take up roughly an eighth. The CDR3 runs 16 residues. Germline lookup yields CDR1 GTSNPN and CDR2 SVGIG (reference sequence). This clonotype has a single count. The target antigen is unknown. Compared with germline, one end of the junction differs, possibly owing to a read error. The source material, roughly 18-30 mg of unsorted bulk tissue, was used to co-extract RNA and DNA. Patients carried chronic HBV infection without prior treatment.

The chain links TRBV30 to TRBJ2-5; D is possibly TRBD2 (6 bases). Sequencing was carried out using liver tumor tissue from sampling region 4. Subset here: tumor region T4, right-lateral pole. The origin of this receptor is a woman aged 60-75 years with primary liver carcinoma and hepatitis B virus infection. DNA of the CDR3: TGTGCCTGGAGTACACTAAGGACACGGGACTCGTTCGTATGGCACTTC. Translating gives CAWSTLRTRDSFVWHF.